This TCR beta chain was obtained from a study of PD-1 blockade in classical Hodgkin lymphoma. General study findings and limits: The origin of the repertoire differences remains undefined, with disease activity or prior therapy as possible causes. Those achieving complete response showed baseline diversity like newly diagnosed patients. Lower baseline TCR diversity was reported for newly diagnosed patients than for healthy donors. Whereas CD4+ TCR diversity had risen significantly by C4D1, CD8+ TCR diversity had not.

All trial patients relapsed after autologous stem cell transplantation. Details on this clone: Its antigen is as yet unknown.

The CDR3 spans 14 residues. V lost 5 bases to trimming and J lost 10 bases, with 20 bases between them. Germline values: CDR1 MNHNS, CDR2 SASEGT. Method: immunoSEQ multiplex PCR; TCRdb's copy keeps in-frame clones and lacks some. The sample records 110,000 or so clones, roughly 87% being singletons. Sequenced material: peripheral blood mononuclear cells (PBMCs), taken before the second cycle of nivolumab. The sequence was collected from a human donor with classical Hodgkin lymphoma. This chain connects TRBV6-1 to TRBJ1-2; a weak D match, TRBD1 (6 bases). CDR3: CASSKYGTQEAYTF. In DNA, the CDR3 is TGTGCCAGCAGTAAATACGGGACACAAGAGGCCTACACCTTC.